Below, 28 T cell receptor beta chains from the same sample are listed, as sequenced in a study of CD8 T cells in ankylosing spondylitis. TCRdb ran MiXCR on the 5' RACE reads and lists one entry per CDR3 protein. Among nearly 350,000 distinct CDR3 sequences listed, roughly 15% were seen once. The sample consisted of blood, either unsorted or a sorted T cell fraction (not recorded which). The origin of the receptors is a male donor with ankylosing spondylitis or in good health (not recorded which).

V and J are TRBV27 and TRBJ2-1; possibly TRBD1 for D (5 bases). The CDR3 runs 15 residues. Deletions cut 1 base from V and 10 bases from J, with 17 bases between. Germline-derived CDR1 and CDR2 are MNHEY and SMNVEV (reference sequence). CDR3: CASSLLALGVGEQFF. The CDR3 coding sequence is TGTGCCAGCAGTTTATTGGCCCTAGGGGTAGGAGAGCAGTTCTTC.

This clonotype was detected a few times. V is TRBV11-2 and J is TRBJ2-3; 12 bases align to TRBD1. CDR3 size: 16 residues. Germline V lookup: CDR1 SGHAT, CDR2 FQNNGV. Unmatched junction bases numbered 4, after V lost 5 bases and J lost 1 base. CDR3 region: CASSARDRGRTDTQYF. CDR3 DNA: TGTGCCAGCAGCGCCCGGGACAGGGGGCGCACAGATACGCAGTATTTT.

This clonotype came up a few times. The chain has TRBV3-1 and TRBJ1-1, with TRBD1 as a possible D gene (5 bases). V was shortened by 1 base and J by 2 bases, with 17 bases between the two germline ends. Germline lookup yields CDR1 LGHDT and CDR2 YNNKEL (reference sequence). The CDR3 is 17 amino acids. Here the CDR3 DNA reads TGTGCCAGCAGCCAAGGAGGTGGAGGGGTACCTAACACTGAAGCTTTCTTT. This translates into CASSQGGGGVPNTEAFF.

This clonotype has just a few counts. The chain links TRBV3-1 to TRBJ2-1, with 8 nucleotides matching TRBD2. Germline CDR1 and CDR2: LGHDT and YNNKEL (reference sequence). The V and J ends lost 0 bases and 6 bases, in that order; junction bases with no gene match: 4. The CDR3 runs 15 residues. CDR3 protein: CASSQDQRERNEQFF. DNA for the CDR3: TGTGCCAGCAGCCAAGACCAGCGGGAGCGCAATGAGCAGTTCTTC.

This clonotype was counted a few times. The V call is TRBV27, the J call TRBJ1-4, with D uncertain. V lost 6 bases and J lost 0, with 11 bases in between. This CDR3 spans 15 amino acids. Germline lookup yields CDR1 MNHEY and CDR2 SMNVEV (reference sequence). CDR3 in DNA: TGTGCCAGCAGCCCAGTCAGTTCAACTAATGAAAAACTGTTTTTT. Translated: CASSPVSSTNEKLFF.

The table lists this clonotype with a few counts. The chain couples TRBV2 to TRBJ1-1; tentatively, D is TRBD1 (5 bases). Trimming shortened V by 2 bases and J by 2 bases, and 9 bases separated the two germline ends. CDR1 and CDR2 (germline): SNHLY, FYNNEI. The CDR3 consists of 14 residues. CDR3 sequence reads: CASSEQQGNTEAFF. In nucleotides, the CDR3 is TGTGCCAGCAGTGAACAGCAGGGTAACACTGAAGCTTTCTTT.

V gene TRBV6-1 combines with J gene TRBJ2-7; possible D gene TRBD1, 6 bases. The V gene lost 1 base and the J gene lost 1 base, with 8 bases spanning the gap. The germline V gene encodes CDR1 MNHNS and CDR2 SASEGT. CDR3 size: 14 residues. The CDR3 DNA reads TGTGCCAGCAGTGAAGGGACAGAGTCCTACGAGCAGTACTTC. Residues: CASSEGTESYEQYF.

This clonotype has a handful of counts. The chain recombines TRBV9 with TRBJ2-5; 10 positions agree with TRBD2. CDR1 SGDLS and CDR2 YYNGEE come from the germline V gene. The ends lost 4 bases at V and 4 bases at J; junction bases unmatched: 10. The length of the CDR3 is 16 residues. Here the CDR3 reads CASSSSGRASVETQYF. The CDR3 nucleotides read TGTGCCAGCAGCTCAAGCGGGAGGGCCTCTGTAGAGACCCAGTACTTC.

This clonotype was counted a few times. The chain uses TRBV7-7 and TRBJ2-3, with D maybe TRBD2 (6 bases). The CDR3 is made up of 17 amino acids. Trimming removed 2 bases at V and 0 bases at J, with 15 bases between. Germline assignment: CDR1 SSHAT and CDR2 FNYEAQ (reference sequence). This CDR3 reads CASSLIRFRGSTDTQYF. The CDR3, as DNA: TGTGCCAGCAGCTTAATAAGGTTTCGGGGGAGCACAGATACGCAGTATTTT.

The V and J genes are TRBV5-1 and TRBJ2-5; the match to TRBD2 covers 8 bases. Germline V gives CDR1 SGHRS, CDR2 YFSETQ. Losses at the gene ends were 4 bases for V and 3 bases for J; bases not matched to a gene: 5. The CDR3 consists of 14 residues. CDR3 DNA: TGCGCCAGCAGCAATCCACTAGCGGAAGAGACCCAGTACTTC. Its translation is CASSNPLAEETQYF.

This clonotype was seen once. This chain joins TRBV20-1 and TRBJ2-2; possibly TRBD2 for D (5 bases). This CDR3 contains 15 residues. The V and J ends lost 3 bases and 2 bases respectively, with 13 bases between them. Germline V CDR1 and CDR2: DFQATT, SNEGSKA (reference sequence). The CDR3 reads CSASKRKLNTGELFF. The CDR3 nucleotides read TGCAGTGCTAGTAAGCGGAAGCTAAACACCGGGGAGCTGTTTTTT.

CDR3 residues: CAWSVLGSQAYNEQFF. Here the CDR3 DNA reads TGTGCCTGGAGTGTACTCGGTTCTCAGGCCTACAATGAGCAGTTCTTC. The chain is built from TRBV30 and TRBJ2-1; D remains ambiguous. The CDR3 contains 16 residues. V was pared by 0 bases and J by 2 bases, with 14 bases between. Germline-derived CDR1 and CDR2 are GTSNPN and SVGIG (reference sequence).

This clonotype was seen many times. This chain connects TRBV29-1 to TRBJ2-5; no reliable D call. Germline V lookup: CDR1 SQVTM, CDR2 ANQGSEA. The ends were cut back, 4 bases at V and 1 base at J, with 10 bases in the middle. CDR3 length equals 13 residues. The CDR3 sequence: CSVVPRLQETQYF. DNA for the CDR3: TGCAGCGTTGTGCCCAGACTCCAAGAGACCCAGTACTTC.

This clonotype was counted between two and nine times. CDR3 in DNA: TGTGCCAGCAGTAAAGGGGGCGGCAATCAGCCCCAGCATTTT. This translates into CASSKGGGNQPQHF. The chain has TRBV6-2 or TRBV6-3 and TRBJ1-5, with 7 positions matching TRBD1. This CDR3 contains 14 residues. Germline trimming cut 5 bases from V and 2 bases from J; bases unmatched to any gene: 3. The germline V gene encodes CDR1 MNHEY and CDR2 SVGEGT.

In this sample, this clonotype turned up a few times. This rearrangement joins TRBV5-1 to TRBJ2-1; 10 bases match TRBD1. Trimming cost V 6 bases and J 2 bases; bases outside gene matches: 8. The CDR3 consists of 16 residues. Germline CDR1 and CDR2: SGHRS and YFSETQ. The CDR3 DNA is TGCGCCAGCACCTCCGGGGGGACAGGGGCCTACAATGAGCAGTTCTTC. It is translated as CASTSGGTGAYNEQFF.

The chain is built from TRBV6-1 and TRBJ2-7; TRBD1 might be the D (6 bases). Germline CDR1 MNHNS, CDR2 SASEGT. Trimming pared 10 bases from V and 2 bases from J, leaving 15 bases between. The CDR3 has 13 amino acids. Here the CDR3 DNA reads TGTGCCACCGCGCAGGGGTTCCCCTACGAGCAGTACTTC. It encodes CATAQGFPYEQYF.

In DNA form, the CDR3 reads TGCGCCAGCAGCTCTGGACTAGCCGGTGGCGATGAGCAGTTCTTC. It translates to CASSSGLAGGDEQFF. The chain combines TRBV5-1 with TRBJ2-1; TRBD2 matches 8 bases. CDR1 is SGHRS and CDR2 is YFSETQ in the germline V gene. Germline trimming cut 3 bases from V and 8 bases from J; bases unmatched to any gene: 10. This CDR3 contains 15 residues.

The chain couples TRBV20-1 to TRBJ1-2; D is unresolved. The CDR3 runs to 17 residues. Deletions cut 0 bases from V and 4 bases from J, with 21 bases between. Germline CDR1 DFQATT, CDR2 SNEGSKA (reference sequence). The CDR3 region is CSARDQNLGRIGYGYTF. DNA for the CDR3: TGCAGTGCTAGAGATCAGAACTTAGGAAGAATAGGCTATGGCTACACCTTC.

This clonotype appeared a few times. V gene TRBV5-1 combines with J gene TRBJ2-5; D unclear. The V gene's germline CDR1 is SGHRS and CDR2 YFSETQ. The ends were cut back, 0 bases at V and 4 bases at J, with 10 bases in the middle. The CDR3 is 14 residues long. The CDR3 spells CASSLGRTGETQYF. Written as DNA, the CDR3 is TGCGCCAGCAGCTTGGGTAGGACCGGAGAGACCCAGTACTTC.

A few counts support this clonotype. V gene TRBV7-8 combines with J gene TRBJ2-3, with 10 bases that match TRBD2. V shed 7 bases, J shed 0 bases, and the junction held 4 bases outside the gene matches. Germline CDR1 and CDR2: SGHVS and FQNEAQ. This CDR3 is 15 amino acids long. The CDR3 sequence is CASTLTSGSTDTQYF. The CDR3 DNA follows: TGTGCCAGCACCTTGACTAGCGGGAGCACAGATACGCAGTATTTT.

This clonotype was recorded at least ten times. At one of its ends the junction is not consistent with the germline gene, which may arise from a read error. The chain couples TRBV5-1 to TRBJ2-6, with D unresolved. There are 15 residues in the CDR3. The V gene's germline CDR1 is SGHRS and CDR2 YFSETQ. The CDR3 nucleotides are TGTGCCAGCAGCTTGGAACCCTCTGGGGCCAACGTCCTGACTTTC. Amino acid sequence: CASSLEPSGANVLTF.

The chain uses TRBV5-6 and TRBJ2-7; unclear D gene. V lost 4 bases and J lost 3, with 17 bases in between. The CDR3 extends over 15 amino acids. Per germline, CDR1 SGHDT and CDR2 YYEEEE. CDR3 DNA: TGTGCCAGCAGCCCCAGCGCGCCGAGCAGCTACGAGCAGTACTTC. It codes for CASSPSAPSSYEQYF.

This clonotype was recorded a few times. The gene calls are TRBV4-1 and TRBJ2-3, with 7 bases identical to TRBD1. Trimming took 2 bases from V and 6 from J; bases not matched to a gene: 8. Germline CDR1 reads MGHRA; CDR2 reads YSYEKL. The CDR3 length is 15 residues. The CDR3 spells CASSQTGDFLDTQYF. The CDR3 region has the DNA TGCGCCAGCAGCCAAACAGGGGATTTTTTGGATACGCAGTATTTT.

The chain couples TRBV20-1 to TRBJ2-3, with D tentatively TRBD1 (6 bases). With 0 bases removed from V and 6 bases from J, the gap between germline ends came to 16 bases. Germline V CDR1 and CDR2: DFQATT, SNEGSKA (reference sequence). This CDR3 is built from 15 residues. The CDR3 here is CSARDFRQGTDTQYF. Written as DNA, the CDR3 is TGCAGTGCTAGAGATTTCCGGCAGGGGACGGATACGCAGTATTTT.

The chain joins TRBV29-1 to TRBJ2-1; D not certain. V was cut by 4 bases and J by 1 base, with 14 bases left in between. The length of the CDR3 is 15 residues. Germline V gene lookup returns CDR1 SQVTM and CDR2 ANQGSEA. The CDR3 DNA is TGCAGCGTTGGTGTAGGCAGTTTATCCTACAATGAGCAGTTCTTC. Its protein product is CSVGVGSLSYNEQFF.

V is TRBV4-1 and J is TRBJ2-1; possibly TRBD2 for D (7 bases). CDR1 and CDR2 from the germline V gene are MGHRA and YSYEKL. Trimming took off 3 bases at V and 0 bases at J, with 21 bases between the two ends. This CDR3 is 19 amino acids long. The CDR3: CASSHIRRGRDVSYNEQFF. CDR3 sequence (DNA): TGCGCCAGCAGCCACATCCGGAGGGGGAGGGATGTCTCCTACAATGAGCAGTTCTTC.

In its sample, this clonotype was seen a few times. CDR3 in amino acids: CASSDNVRALETQYF. The CDR3 bases are TGTGCCAGCAGTGATAATGTCAGAGCCTTAGAGACCCAGTACTTC. This chain connects TRBV25-1 to TRBJ2-5; D uncertain. CDR3 size: 15 residues. CDR1 is MGHDK and CDR2 is SYGVNS in the germline V gene. V lost 3 bases and J 4 bases, leaving 15 bases between the germline ends.

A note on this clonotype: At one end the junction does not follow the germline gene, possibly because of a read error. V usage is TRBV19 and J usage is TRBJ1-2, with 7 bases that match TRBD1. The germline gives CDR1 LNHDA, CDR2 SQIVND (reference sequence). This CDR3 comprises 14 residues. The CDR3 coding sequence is TGTGCCAGTAGTGTACAGGGGAGTACGTCTTCTGGGTCCTTT. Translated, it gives CASSVQGSTSSGSF.